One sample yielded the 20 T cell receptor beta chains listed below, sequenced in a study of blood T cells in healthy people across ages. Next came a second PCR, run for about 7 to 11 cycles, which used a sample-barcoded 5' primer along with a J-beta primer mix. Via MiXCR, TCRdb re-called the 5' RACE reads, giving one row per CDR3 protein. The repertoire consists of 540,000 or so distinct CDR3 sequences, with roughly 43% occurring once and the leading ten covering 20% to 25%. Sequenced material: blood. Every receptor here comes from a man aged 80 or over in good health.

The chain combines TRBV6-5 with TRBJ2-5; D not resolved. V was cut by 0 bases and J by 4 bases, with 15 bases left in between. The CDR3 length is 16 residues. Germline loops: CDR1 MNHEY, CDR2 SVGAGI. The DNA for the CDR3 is TGTGCCAGCAGTTACTCTCCCCCCGCCACCCGAGAGACCCAGTACTTC. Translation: CASSYSPPATRETQYF.

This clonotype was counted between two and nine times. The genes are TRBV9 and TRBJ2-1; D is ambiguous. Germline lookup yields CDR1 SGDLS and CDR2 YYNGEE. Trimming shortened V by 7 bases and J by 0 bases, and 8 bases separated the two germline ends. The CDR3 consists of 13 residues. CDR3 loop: CASGPSSYNEQFF. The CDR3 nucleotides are TGTGCCAGCGGCCCCAGCTCCTACAATGAGCAGTTCTTC.

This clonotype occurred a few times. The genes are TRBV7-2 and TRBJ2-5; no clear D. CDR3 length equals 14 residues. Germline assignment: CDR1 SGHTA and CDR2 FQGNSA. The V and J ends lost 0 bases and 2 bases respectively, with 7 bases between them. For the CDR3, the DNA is TGTGCCAGCAGCTTAGCGGTGGCACAAGAGACCCAGTACTTC. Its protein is CASSLAVAQETQYF.

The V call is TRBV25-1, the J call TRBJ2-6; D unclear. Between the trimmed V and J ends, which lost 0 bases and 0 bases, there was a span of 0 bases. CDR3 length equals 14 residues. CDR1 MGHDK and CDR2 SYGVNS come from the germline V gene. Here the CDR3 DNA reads TGTGCCAGCAGTGAATACTCTGGGGCCAACGTCCTGACTTTC. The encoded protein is CASSEYSGANVLTF. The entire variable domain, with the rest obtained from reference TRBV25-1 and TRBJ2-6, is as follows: EADIYQTPRYLVIGTGKKITLECSQTMGHDKMYWYQQDPGMELHLIHYSYGVNSTEKGDLSSESTVSRIRTEHFPLTLESARPSHTSQYLCASSEYSGANVLTFGAGSRLTVL.

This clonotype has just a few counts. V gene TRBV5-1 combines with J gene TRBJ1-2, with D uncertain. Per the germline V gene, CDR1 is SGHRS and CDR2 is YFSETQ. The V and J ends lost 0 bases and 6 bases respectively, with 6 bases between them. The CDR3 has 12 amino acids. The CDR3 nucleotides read TGCGCCAGCAGCTTGGACCGAAATGGCTACACCTTC. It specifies CASSLDRNGYTF.

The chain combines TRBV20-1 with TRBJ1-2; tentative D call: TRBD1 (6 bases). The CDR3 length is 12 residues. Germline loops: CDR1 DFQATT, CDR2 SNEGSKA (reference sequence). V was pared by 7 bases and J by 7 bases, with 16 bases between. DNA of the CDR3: TGCAGTGGGTCGGGGGGCGCCGGTGGCTACACCTTC. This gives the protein CSGSGGAGGYTF.

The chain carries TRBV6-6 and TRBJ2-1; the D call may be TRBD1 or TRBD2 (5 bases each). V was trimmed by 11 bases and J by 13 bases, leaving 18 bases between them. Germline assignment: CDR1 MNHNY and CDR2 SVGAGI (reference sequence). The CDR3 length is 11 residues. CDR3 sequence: CADSYGAAQFF. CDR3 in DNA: TGTGCCGACAGTTACGGGGCAGCCCAGTTCTTC.

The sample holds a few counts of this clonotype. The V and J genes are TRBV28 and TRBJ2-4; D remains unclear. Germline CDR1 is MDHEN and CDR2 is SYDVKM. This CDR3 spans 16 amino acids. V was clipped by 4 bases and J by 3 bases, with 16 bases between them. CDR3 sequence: CASSSRQISGKNIQYF. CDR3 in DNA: TGTGCCAGCAGTTCCCGTCAAATTTCGGGCAAAAACATTCAGTACTTC.

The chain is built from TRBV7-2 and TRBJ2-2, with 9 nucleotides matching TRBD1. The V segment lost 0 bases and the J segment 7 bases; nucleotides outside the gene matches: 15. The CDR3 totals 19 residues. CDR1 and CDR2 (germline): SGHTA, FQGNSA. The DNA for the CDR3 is TGTGCCAGCAGCTTAGCCTACAGAACTCAGACAGGGGGGAACGGGGAGCTGTTTTTT. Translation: CASSLAYRTQTGGNGELFF.

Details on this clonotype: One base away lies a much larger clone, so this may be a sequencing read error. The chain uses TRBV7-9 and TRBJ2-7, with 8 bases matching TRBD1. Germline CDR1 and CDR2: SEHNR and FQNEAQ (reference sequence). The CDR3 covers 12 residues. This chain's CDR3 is CSSSFDRGEQYF. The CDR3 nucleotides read TGTTCCAGCAGCTTCGACAGGGGCGAGCAGTACTTC.

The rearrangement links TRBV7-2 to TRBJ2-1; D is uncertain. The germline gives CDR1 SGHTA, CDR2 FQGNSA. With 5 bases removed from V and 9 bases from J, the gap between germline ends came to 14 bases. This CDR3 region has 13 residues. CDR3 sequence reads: CASSPSGLGEQFF. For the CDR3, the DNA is TGTGCCAGCAGCCCTAGTGGGCTCGGTGAGCAGTTCTTC.

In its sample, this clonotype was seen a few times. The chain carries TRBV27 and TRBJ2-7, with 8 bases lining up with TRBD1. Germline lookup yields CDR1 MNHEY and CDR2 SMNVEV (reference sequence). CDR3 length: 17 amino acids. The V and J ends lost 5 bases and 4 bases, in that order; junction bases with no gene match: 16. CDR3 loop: CASSPHRGQGSRYEQYF. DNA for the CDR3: TGTGCCAGCAGTCCCCACCGTGGACAGGGTTCCCGATACGAGCAGTACTTC.

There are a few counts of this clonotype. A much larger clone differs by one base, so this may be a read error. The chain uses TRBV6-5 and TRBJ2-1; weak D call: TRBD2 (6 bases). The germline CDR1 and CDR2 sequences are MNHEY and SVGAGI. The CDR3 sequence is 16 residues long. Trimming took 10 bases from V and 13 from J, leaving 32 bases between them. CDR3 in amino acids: CATHRGGGWSQETQFF. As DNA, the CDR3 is TGTGCCACGCATCGGGGAGGCGGTTGGTCGCAAGAGACCCAGTTCTTC.

CDR3 protein: CASSYSGGETQYF. CDR3 DNA: TGTGCCAGCAGTTACTCAGGGGGAGAGACCCAGTACTTC. The chain carries TRBV25-1 and TRBJ2-5, with TRBD1 matching over 7 bases. Germline CDR1 is MGHDK and CDR2 is SYGVNS. The CDR3 extends over 13 amino acids. The J segment lost 4 bases and the V segment lost 5 bases, leaving 4 bases of the junction unmatched.

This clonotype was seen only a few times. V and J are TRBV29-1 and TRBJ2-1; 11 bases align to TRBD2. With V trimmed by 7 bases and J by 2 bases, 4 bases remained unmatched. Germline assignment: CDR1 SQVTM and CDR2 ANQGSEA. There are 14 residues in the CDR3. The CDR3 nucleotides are TGCAGCGGGGCGGGACTAGCGGCCTACAATGAGCAGTTCTTC. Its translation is CSGAGLAAYNEQFF.

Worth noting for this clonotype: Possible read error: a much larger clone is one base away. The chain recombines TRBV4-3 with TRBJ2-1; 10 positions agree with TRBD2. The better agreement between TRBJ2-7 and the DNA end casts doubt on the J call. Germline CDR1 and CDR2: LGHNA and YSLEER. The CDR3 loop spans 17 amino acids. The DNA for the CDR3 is TGCGCCAGCAGCCAAGACCGGACTAGCGGATCCTACAATGAGCAGTACTTC. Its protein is CASSQDRTSGSYNEQYF.

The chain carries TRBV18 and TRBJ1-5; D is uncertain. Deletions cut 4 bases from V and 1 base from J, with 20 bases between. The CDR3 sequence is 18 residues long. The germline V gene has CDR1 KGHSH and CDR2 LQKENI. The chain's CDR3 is CASSLSVPRTGSNQPQHF. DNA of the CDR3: TGTGCCAGCTCACTATCAGTACCGAGAACTGGGAGCAATCAGCCCCAGCATTTT.

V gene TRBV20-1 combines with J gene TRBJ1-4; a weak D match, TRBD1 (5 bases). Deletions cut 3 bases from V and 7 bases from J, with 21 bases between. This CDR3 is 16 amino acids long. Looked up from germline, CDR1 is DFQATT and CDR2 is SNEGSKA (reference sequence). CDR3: CSASDGWGRMGEKLFF. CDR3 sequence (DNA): TGCAGTGCTAGTGACGGGTGGGGACGAATGGGTGAAAAACTGTTTTTT.

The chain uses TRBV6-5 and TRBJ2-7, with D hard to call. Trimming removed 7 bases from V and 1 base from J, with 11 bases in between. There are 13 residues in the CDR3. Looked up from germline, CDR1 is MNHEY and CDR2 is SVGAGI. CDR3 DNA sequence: TGTGCCAGCACTAAGTTGGGGTCCTACGAGCAGTACTTC. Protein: CASTKLGSYEQYF.

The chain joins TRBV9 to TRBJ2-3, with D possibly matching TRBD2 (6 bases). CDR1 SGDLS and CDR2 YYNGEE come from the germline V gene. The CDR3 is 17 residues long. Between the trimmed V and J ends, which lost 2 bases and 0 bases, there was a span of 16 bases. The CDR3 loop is CASSVGGGGGSTDTQYF. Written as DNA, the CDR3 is TGTGCCAGCAGCGTTGGTGGGGGAGGAGGAAGCACAGATACGCAGTATTTT.